This TCR beta chain was recorded in a study of OX40 agonist ivuxolimab in advanced cancers. Any history of autoimmune disease or systemic immunosuppression disqualified patients. On this clone itself: Its antigen is not identified.

Using immunoSEQ multiplex PCR, the repertoire was profiled, and TCRdb retains in-frame clones only, with some absent. The sample records some 83,000 clones, over 90% being singletons. Broader study findings: Individuals who were partial responders at 0.1-3.0 mg/kg had clonal expansion that ranked among the lowest. Some patients without response likewise showed low normalized clonal expansion.

The CDR3 is 13 amino acids. Trimming at V came to 6 bases and at J to 4 bases, leaving 4 bases not matched to a gene. CDR1 is MNHEY and CDR2 is SVGAGI in the germline V gene. The rearrangement joins TRBV6-5 to TRBJ1-2, with 8 bases matching TRBD1. The receptor was isolated from an adult with an advanced solid tumor such as melanoma, head and neck, liver or kidney cancer. The sequences come from CD4+ or CD8+ T cells sorted from blood, collected in a trial of the OX40 agonist ivuxolimab. CDR3 nucleotide sequence: TGTGCCAGCAGCTGGGGACAGGTCTATGGCTACACCTTC. This translates into CASSWGQVYGYTF.